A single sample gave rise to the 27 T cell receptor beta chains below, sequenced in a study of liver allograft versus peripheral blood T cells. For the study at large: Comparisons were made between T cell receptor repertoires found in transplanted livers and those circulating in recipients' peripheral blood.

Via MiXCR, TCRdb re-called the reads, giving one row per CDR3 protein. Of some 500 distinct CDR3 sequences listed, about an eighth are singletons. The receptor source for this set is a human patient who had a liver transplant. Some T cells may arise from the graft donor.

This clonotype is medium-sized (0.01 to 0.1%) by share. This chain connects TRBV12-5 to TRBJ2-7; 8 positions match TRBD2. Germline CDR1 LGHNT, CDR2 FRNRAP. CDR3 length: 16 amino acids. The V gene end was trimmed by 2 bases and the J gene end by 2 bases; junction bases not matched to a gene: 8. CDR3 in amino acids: CASGLRPGGNPYEQYF. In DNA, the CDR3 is TGTGCTAGTGGTTTGCGCCCGGGGGGGAATCCCTACGAGCAGTACTTC.

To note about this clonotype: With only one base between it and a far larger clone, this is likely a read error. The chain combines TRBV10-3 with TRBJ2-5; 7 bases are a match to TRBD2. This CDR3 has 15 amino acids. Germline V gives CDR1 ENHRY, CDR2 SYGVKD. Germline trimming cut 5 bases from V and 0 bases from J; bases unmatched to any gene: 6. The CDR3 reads CAISSRAGNQETQYF. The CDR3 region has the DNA TGTGCCATCAGTTCAAGAGCGGGAAACCAAGAGACCCAGTACTTC.

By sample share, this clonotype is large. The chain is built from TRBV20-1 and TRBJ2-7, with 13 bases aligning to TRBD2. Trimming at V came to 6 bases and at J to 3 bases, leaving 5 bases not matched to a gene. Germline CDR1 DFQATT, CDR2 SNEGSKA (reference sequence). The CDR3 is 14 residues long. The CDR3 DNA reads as TGCAGTGCATCACTAGCGGGAGGGCGCTACGAGCAGTACTTC. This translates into CSASLAGGRYEQYF.

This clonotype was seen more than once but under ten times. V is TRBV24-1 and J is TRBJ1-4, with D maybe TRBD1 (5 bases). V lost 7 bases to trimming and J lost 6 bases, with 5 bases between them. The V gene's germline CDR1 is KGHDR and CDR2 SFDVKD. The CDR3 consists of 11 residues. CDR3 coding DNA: TGTGCCACCAGCAGGGATGAAAAACTGTTTTTT. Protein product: CATSRDEKLFF.

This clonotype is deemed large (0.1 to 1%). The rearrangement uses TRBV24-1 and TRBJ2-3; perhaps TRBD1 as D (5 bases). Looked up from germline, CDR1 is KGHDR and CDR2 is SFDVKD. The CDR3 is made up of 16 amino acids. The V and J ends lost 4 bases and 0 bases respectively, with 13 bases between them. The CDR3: CATSDAMGRSTDTQYF. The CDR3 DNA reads TGTGCCACCAGTGACGCCATGGGGCGAAGCACAGATACGCAGTATTTT.

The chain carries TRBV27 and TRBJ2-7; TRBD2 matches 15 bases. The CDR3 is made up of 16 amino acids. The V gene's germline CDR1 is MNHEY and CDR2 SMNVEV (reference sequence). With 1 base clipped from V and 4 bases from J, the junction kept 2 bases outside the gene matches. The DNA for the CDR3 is TGTGCCAGCAGTTTATTCGGGACTAGCGGGAGGTACGAGCAGTACTTC. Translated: CASSLFGTSGRYEQYF.

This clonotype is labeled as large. Here the CDR3 reads CSVEESGGTDTQYF. The DNA of the CDR3 is TGCAGCGTTGAAGAGTCAGGGGGCACAGATACGCAGTATTTT. The chain couples TRBV29-1 to TRBJ2-3; D is possibly TRBD1 (6 bases). Germline CDR1 and CDR2: SQVTM and ANQGSEA. This CDR3 spans 14 amino acids. Trimming pared 0 bases from V and 1 base from J, leaving 8 bases between.

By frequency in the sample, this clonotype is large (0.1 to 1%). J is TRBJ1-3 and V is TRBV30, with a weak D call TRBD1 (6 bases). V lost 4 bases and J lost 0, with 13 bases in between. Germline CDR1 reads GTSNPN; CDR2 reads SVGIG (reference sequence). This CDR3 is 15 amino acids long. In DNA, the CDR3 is TGTGCCTGGAAGGCGGGGGCCTTCTCTGGAAACACCATATATTTT. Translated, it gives CAWKAGAFSGNTIYF.

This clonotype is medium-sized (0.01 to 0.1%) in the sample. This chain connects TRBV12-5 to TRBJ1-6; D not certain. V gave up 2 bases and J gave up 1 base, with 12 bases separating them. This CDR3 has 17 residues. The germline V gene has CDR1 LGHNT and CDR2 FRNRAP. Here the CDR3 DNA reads TGTGCTAGTGGTTTGCGACCGGGAGGTTCCTATAATTCACCCCTCCACTTT. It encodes CASGLRPGGSYNSPLHF.

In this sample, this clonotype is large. The CDR3 protein is CSAPDPGQGIQPQHF. The DNA of the CDR3 is TGCAGTGCACCAGACCCGGGACAGGGGATTCAGCCCCAGCATTTT. This chain uses TRBV20-1 with TRBJ1-5, with 10 bases matching TRBD1. CDR1 and CDR2 (germline): DFQATT, SNEGSKA (reference sequence). V was pared by 6 bases and J by 6 bases, with 11 bases of the junction left unmatched. The CDR3 runs 15 residues.

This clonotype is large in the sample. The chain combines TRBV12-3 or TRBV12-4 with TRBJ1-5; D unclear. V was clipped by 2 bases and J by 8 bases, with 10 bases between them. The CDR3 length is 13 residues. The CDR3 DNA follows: TGTGCCAGCAGTTTAATCGAGAGTGAGCCCCAGCATTTT. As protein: CASSLIESEPQHF.

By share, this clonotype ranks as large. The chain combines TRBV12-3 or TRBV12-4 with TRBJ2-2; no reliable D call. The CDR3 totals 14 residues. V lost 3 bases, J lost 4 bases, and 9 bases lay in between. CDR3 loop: CASSFLVVTGELFF. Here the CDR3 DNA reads TGTGCCAGCAGTTTCCTAGTAGTCACCGGGGAGCTGTTTTTT.

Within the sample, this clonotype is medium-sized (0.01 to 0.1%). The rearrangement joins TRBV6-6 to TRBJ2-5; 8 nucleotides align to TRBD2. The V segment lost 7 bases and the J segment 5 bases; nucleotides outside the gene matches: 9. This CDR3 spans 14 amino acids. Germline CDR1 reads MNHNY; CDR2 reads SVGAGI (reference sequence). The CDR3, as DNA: TGTGCCAGCACTCTAATCCGGGGGGGGGAGACCCAGTACTTC. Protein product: CASTLIRGGETQYF.

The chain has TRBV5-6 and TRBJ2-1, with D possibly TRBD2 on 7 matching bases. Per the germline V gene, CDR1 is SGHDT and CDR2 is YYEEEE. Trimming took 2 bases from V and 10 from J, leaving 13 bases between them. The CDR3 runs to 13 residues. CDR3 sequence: CASSLVGGQEQFF. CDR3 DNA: TGTGCCAGCAGCTTAGTGGGGGGGCAGGAGCAGTTCTTC. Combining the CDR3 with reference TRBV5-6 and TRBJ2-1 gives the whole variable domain DAGVTQSPTHLIKTRGQQVTLRCSPKSGHDTVSWYQQALGQGPQFIFQYYEEEERQRGNFPDRFSGHQFPNYSSELNVNALLLGDSALYLCASSLVGGQEQFFGPGTRLTVL.

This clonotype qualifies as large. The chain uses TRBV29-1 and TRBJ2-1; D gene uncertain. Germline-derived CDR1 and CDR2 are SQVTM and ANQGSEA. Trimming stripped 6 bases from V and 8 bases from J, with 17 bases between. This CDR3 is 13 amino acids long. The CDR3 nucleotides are TGCAGCGTCTTCTTGGGTGTGGGCTATGAGCAGTTCTTC. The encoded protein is CSVFLGVGYEQFF.

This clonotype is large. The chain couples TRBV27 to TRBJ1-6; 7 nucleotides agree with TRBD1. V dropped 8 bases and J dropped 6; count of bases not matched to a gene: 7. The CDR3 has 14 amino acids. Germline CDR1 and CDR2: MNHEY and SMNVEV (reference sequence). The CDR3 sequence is CASGTDLGNSPLHF. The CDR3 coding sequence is TGTGCCAGCGGGACAGATTTGGGTAATTCACCCCTCCACTTT.

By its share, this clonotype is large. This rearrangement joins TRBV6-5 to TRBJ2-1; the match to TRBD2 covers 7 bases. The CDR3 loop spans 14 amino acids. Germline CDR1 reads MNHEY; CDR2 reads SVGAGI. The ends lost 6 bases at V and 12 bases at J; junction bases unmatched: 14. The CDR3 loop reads CASRPPGGRLGQFF. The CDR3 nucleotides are TGTGCCAGCAGGCCCCCGGGGGGACGGTTGGGGCAGTTCTTC.

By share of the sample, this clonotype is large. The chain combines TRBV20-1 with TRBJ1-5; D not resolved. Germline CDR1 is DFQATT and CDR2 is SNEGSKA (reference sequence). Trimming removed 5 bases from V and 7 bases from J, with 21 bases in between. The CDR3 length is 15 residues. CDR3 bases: TGCAGTGCTGGTCATGGGTATAGGGCGGGGCAGCCCCAGCATTTT. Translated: CSAGHGYRAGQPQHF.

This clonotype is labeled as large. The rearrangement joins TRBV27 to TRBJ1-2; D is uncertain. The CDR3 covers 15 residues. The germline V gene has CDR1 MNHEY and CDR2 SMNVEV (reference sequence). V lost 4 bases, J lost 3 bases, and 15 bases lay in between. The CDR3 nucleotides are TGTGCCAGCAGTTCCGGGGAGGGTTCGCACTATGGCTACACCTTC. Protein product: CASSSGEGSHYGYTF.

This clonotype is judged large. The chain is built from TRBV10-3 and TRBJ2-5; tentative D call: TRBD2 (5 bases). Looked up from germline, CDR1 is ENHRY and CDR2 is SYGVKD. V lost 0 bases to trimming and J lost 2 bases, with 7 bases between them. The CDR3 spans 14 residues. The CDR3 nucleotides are TGTGCCATCAGTGAGTCGCTAGCTCAAGAGACCCAGTACTTC. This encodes CAISESLAQETQYF.

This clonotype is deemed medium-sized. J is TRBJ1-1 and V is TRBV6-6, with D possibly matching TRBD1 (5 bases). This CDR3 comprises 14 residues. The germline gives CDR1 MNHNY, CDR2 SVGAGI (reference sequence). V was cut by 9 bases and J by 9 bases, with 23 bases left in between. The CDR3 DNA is TGTGCCAGTTCCCTAGGGACGGGGAATTTGAAAGCTTTCTTT. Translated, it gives CASSLGTGNLKAFF.

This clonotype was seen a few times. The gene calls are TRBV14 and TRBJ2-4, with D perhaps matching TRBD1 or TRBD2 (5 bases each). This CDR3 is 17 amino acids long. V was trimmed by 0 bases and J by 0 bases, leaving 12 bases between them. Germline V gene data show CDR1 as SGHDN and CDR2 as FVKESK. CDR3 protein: CASSQDWGNLAKNIQYF. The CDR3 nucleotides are TGTGCCAGCAGCCAAGACTGGGGGAACCTAGCCAAAAACATTCAGTACTTC.

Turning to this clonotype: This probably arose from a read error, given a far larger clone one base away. The CDR3 sequence is CASSDTGTHYEQYF. CDR3 bases: TGTGCCAGCAGTGATACAGGGACACACTACGAGCAGTACTTC. This chain uses TRBV27 with TRBJ2-7, with D possibly TRBD1 on 6 matching bases. V lost 5 bases to trimming and J lost 3 bases, with 14 bases between them. The CDR3 runs 14 residues. Per germline, CDR1 MNHEY and CDR2 SMNVEV (reference sequence).

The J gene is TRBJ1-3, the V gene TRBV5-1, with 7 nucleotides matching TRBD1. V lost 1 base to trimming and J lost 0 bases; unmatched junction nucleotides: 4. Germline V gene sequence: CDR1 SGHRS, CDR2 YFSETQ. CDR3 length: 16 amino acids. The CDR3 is CASSLTGDPSGNTIYF. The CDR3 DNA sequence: TGCGCCAGCAGCTTGACAGGGGACCCCTCTGGAAACACCATATATTTT.

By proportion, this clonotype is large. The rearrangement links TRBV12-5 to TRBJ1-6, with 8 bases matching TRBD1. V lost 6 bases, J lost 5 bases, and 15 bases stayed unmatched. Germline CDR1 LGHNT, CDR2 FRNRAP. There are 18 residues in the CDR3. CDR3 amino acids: CASGWTGWSVSDNSPLHF. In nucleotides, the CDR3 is TGTGCTAGTGGGTGGACAGGGTGGTCGGTCTCGGATAATTCACCCCTCCACTTT.

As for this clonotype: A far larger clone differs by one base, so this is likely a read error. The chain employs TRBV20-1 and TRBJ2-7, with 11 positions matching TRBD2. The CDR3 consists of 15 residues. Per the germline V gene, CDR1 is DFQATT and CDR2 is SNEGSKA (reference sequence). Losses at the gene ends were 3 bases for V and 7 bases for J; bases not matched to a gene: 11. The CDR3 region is CSASSSTSGSYEQYF. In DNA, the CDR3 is TGCAGTGCTAGTTCTTCTACTAGCGGGAGCTATGAGCAGTACTTC.

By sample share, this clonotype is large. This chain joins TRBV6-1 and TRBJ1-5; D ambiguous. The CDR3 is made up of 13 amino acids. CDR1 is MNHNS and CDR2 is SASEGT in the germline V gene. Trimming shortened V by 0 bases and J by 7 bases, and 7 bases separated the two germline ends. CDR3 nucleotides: TGTGCCAGCAGTGAAGCTAGAGGGCAGCCCCAGCATTTT. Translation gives CASSEARGQPQHF.